The 19 T cell receptor beta chains below were found in one sample sequenced in a study of T-cell memory formation after mild COVID-19. One entry per CDR3 protein, called by TCRdb with MiXCR from the 5' RACE reads. The top ten clones hold less than 30% of a sample with about 140,000 distinct CDR3 sequences, roughly 13% of them seen once. Sequencing input: PBMCs or a T cell subset sorted from them (not recorded which). All receptors come from an adult woman who had mild COVID-19 (a few samples of this study predate the infection). Cell type and time point are not known.

The V gene is TRBV5-1, the J gene TRBJ1-2; 7 nucleotides agree with TRBD1. CDR3 size: 16 residues. Germline CDR1 and CDR2: SGHRS and YFSETQ. The trim removed 3 bases at V and 2 bases at J, leaving 10 bases unmatched. CDR3 sequence: CASSSRWEGANYGYTF. In DNA, the CDR3 is TGCGCCAGCAGCTCCCGGTGGGAGGGGGCCAACTATGGCTACACCTTC.

The V call is TRBV12-3 or TRBV12-4, the J call TRBJ2-2; D not resolved. Trimming took off 4 bases at V and 3 bases at J, with 6 bases between the two ends. The CDR3 length is 13 residues. CDR3 in amino acids: CASSWSYTGELFF. DNA for the CDR3: TGTGCCAGCAGTTGGTCCTACACCGGGGAGCTGTTTTTT.

This clonotype was detected only a few times. The V call is TRBV2, the J call TRBJ2-1; possibly TRBD2 for D (6 bases). This CDR3 is built from 15 residues. Germline V gives CDR1 SNHLY, CDR2 FYNNEI. The V and J ends lost 1 base and 8 bases respectively, with 15 bases between them. In DNA, the CDR3 is TGTGCCAGCAGTGAAGGCCTAGCGCCGGGTCATGAGCAGTTCTTC. Encoded protein: CASSEGLAPGHEQFF.

This clonotype has ten or more counts. This chain uses TRBV28 with TRBJ1-5; TRBD1 matches at 7 bases. There are 14 residues in the CDR3. Germline CDR1 reads MDHEN; CDR2 reads SYDVKM. Unmatched junction bases numbered 5, after V lost 3 bases and J lost 6 bases. The CDR3 sequence is CASSFVTGPQPQHF. In DNA form, the CDR3 reads TGTGCCAGCAGTTTTGTGACAGGGCCTCAGCCCCAGCATTTT.

The V call is TRBV19, the J call TRBJ2-3, with D perhaps TRBD2 (5 bases). V was shortened by 7 bases and J by 0 bases, with 11 bases between the two germline ends. CDR1 and CDR2 from the germline V gene are LNHDA and SQIVND (reference sequence). CDR3 length equals 14 residues. The CDR3 DNA reads as TGTGCCAGTACCCTCCGGGGAAGCACAGATACGCAGTATTTT. Protein product: CASTLRGSTDTQYF.

This clonotype has ten or more counts. The rearrangement uses TRBV7-9 and TRBJ1-4; a possible D gene is TRBD1 (5 bases). Between the trimmed V and J ends, which lost 7 bases and 6 bases, there was a span of 21 bases. The CDR3 totals 16 residues. CDR1 is SEHNR, CDR2 FQNEAQ, per germline (reference sequence). CDR3 region: CASIDGTTRTDEKLFF. Here the CDR3 DNA reads TGTGCCAGCATCGACGGGACGACCAGAACGGATGAAAAACTGTTTTTT. The complete variable domain, with remaining parts taken from reference TRBV7-9 and TRBJ1-4, reads DTGVSQNPRHKITKRGQNVTFRCDPISEHNRLYWYRQTLGQGPEFLTYFQNEAQLEKSRLLSDRFSAERPKGSFSTLEIQRTEQGDSAMYLCASIDGTTRTDEKLFFGSGTQLSVL.

The genes are TRBV27 and TRBJ1-1, with D hard to call. Germline values: CDR1 MNHEY, CDR2 SMNVEV (reference sequence). The CDR3 is made up of 13 amino acids. The V end was cut by 0 bases, the J end by 5 bases, with 7 bases between. CDR3 DNA: TGTGCCAGCAGTTTATCCAGGTTGACTGAAGCTTTCTTT. Protein sequence: CASSLSRLTEAFF.

This sequence joins TRBV7-6 and TRBJ2-3; possibly TRBD1 for D (6 bases). Trimming shortened V by 1 base and J by 3 bases, and 23 bases separated the two germline ends. This CDR3 region has 19 residues. Germline assignment: CDR1 SGHVS and CDR2 FNYEAQ. The CDR3 here is CASSLGVVEDSKLTDTQYF. CDR3 nucleotide sequence: TGTGCCAGCAGCTTAGGGGTAGTAGAGGACAGCAAACTTACAGATACGCAGTATTTT.

The rearrangement links TRBV7-9 to TRBJ2-7; 8 nucleotides agree with TRBD2. The CDR3 has 15 amino acids. Germline values: CDR1 SEHNR, CDR2 FQNEAQ (reference sequence). J lost 0 bases, V lost 5 bases, and 6 bases had no gene match. The CDR3 loop reads CASSGGGTPSYEQYF. The CDR3 DNA sequence: TGTGCCAGCAGCGGCGGGGGGACTCCCTCCTACGAGCAGTACTTC.

This chain links TRBV5-6 with TRBJ2-3; the D is unclear. Trimming stripped 0 bases from V and 0 bases from J, with 20 bases between. The CDR3 loop spans 19 amino acids. Germline V gene data show CDR1 as SGHDT and CDR2 as YYEEEE. In nucleotides, the CDR3 is TGTGCCAGCAGCTTGGGCCCTCGACGGGCAGCGATGAGCACAGATACGCAGTATTTT. It codes for CASSLGPRRAAMSTDTQYF.

V usage is TRBV20-1 and J usage is TRBJ1-6, with D maybe TRBD1 (6 bases). V was trimmed by 3 bases and J by 10 bases, leaving 13 bases between them. Germline CDR1 is DFQATT and CDR2 is SNEGSKA (reference sequence). This CDR3 is built from 13 residues. CDR3 bases: TGCAGTGCTAGGGCAGGGGTAGAATCACCCCTCCACTTT. It is translated as CSARAGVESPLHF.

Many counts were recorded for this clonotype. The J gene is TRBJ2-3, the V gene TRBV25-1, with D maybe TRBD1 (6 bases). V was pared by 6 bases and J by 5 bases, with 24 bases between. CDR3 length: 17 amino acids. Germline V gives CDR1 MGHDK, CDR2 SYGVNS. As DNA, the CDR3 is TGTGCCAGCAGCTCATACCGGGACATGCAGGCCGGAGATACGCAGTATTTT. Its protein product is CASSSYRDMQAGDTQYF.

This clonotype was counted a few times. The gene calls are TRBV7-9 and TRBJ2-7; D is possibly TRBD2 (6 bases). Germline V gene data show CDR1 as SEHNR and CDR2 as FQNEAQ (reference sequence). Trimming removed 5 bases from V and 3 bases from J, with 20 bases in between. The CDR3 totals 16 residues. The CDR3 DNA follows: TGTGCCAGCAGCCAGCAGGAGGGAAGTTCCATCTACGAGCAGTACTTC. Translating gives CASSQQEGSSIYEQYF. The whole variable domain, filled in from reference TRBV7-9 and TRBJ2-7, reads DTGVSQNPRHKITKRGQNVTFRCDPISEHNRLYWYRQTLGQGPEFLTYFQNEAQLEKSRLLSDRFSAERPKGSFSTLEIQRTEQGDSAMYLCASSQQEGSSIYEQYFGPGTRLTVT.

This clonotype was found a few times. The chain carries TRBV19 and TRBJ2-7; 7 bases map to TRBD2. Germline loops: CDR1 LNHDA, CDR2 SQIVND (reference sequence). There are 14 residues in the CDR3. J lost 3 bases, V lost 2 bases, and 4 bases had no gene match. The CDR3 DNA reads TGTGCCAGTAGTATATGGGGGGGGAACTACGAGCAGTACTTC. This translates into CASSIWGGNYEQYF.

This clonotype was observed a few times. The gene calls are TRBV28 and TRBJ2-1; D may be TRBD2 (6 bases). V shed 3 bases and J shed 2 bases, with 14 bases lying between them. There are 16 residues in the CDR3. Germline V gene data show CDR1 as MDHEN and CDR2 as SYDVKM. In nucleotides, the CDR3 is TGTGCCAGCAGTTTGGAAGCGCTAGCGACCTACAATGAGCAGTTCTTC. This translates into CASSLEALATYNEQFF.

This chain connects TRBV7-6 to TRBJ2-2; 7 bases line up with TRBD1. Looked up from germline, CDR1 is SGHVS and CDR2 is FNYEAQ. The CDR3 runs 13 residues. Trimming cost V 7 bases and J 6 bases; bases outside gene matches: 5. CDR3: CASIHQGAGELFF. The CDR3 coding sequence is TGTGCCAGCATTCACCAGGGGGCCGGGGAGCTGTTTTTT.

This clonotype was counted between two and nine times. The chain joins TRBV29-1 to TRBJ1-2; 7 bases are a match to TRBD1. Germline trimming cut 3 bases from V and 5 bases from J; bases unmatched to any gene: 6. Germline V gives CDR1 SQVTM, CDR2 ANQGSEA. The CDR3 consists of 13 residues. The CDR3 reads CSVEGDREYGYTF. The CDR3 nucleotides are TGCAGCGTTGAGGGAGACAGGGAGTATGGCTACACCTTC.

This clonotype turned up a few times. The chain recombines TRBV7-3 with TRBJ1-1; D is ambiguous. The CDR3 spans 15 residues. CDR1 and CDR2 from the germline V gene are SGHTA and FQGTGA. Trimming took off 0 bases at V and 3 bases at J, with 11 bases between the two ends. This chain's CDR3 is CASSLTSGRDTEAFF. For the CDR3, the DNA is TGTGCCAGCAGCTTAACCTCAGGACGGGACACTGAAGCTTTCTTT. Full variable domain (outside the CDR3, taken from reference TRBV7-3 and TRBJ1-1): GAGVSQTPSNKVTEKGKYVELRCDPISGHTALYWYRQSLGQGPEFLIYFQGTGAADDSGLPNDRFFAVRPEGSVSTLKIQRTERGDSAVYLCASSLTSGRDTEAFFGQGTRLTVV.

As DNA, the CDR3 is TGTGCCAGCAGCGTAGGCGGACTACCCCTCGATGAGCAGTTCTTC. Translating gives CASSVGGLPLDEQFF. This chain joins TRBV9 and TRBJ2-1; D is perhaps TRBD2 (6 bases). Trimming stripped 0 bases from V and 8 bases from J, with 15 bases between. The germline CDR1 and CDR2 sequences are SGDLS and YYNGEE. CDR3 length equals 15 residues.